A selection of T cell receptor beta chains follows, all from one sample in a study of blood T cell repertoires in COVID-19. The table came from immunoSEQ multiplex PCR; TCRdb's copy has only in-frame clones and leaves some out. The sample has 100,000 to 150,000 clones; approximately 85% are singletons. The specimen was peripheral blood. These receptors all come from a woman aged 80 or over with COVID-19, enrolled during active disease. Both conserved end residues are part of each CDR3. A D gene is named only where the DNA matches it firmly. Some rows mark clone size as missing; the rest say once, few, many or name a class of expanded clone.

>TRBJ2-7|TRBV28|NA|NA
CASSGTHYEQYF
TGTGCCAGCTCTGGGACACATTACGAGCAGTACTTC
>TRBJ1-2|TRBV4-2|NA|NA
CASSQSPFGQNYGYTF
TGTGCCAGCAGCCAATCCCCATTCGGACAGAACTATGGCTACACCTTC
>TRBJ1-3|TRBV6-5|TRBD1|NA
CAARTGMGNTIYF
TGTGCCGCCCGGACAGGGATGGGAAACACCATATATTTT
>TRBJ1-5|TRBV12-3/TRBV12-4|NA|NA
CASSPLGQPQHF
TGTGCCAGCAGCCCCCTCGGGCAGCCCCAGCATTTT
>TRBJ2-3|TRBV4-3|TRBD2|NA
CASSQGTGWEGTDTQYF
TGCGCCAGCAGCCAAGGCACCGGTTGGGAGGGTACAGATACGCAGTATTTT
>TRBJ1-5|TRBV10-3|TRBD1|NA
CAISAGQGIGPQHF
TGTGCCATCAGTGCGGGACAGGGAATAGGGCCCCAGCATTTT
>TRBJ1-1|TRBV7-3|NA|NA
CASGQLVGTEAFF
TGTGCCAGCGGACAGCTGGTAGGGACTGAAGCTTTCTTT
>TRBJ2-3|TRBV29-1|TRBD1|NA
CSVRQGPGGTDTQYF
TGCAGCGTCCGACAGGGTCCAGGCGGCACAGATACGCAGTATTTT
>TRBJ1-4|TRBV15|NA|NA
CASSLGQSNEKLFF
TGTGCCAGTTCCCTGGGACAATCTAATGAAAAACTGTTTTTT
>TRBJ2-7|TRBV5-1|NA|NA
CASSLAAGAAYEQYF
TGCGCCAGCAGCTTGGCGGCAGGGGCCGCCTACGAGCAGTACTTC
>TRBJ1-1|TRBV6-2/TRBV6-3|NA|NA
CASSYGGAYTEAFF
TGTGCCAGCAGTTATGGGGGGGCGTACACTGAAGCTTTCTTT
>TRBJ1-5|TRBV5-6|TRBD1|NA
CASSSVTGGGQPQHF
TGTGCCAGCAGCTCTGTTACAGGGGGCGGTCAGCCCCAGCATTTT
>TRBJ2-3|TRBV6-2/TRBV6-3|NA|NA
CASSWDWGNTDTQYF
TGTGCCAGCAGCTGGGACTGGGGCAACACAGATACGCAGTATTTT
>TRBJ1-1|TRBV28|NA|NA
CASSRPEWRTEAFF
TGTGCCAGCAGCCGCCCAGAGTGGAGGACTGAAGCTTTCTTT
>TRBJ1-2|TRBV4-1|NA|few
CASSQGTAYGYTF
TGCGCCAGCAGCCAAGGGACAGCCTATGGCTACACCTTC
>TRBJ2-7|TRBV4-3|NA|NA
CASSQDGGQGVGEQYF
TGCGCCAGCAGCCAAGATGGAGGGCAGGGAGTAGGCGAGCAGTACTTC
>TRBJ2-5|TRBV7-2|NA|NA
CASSLHAGQETQYF
TGTGCCAGCAGCTTACACGCAGGGCAAGAGACCCAGTACTTC
>TRBJ1-2|TRBV6-2/TRBV6-3|NA|NA
CASSRDDYGYTF
TGTGCCAGCAGTCGGGATGACTATGGCTACACCTTC
>TRBJ2-1|TRBV11-3|TRBD2|NA
CASSFSGGPYNEQFF
TGTGCCAGCAGCTTTAGCGGGGGTCCCTACAATGAGCAGTTCTTC
>TRBJ1-5|TRBV5-1|TRBD1|NA
CASSPDRGSQPQHF
TGCGCCAGCAGCCCCGACAGGGGAAGTCAGCCCCAGCATTTT
>TRBJ1-5|TRBV19|NA|NA
CASRRVSSNQPQHF
TGTGCCAGTAGGAGGGTTAGTAGCAATCAGCCCCAGCATTTT
>TRBJ2-1|TRBV27|TRBD2|NA
CASSPRASGNEQFF
TGTGCCAGCAGTCCCCGGGCTAGCGGGAATGAGCAGTTCTTC
>TRBJ2-1|TRBV3-1/TRBV3-2|TRBD2|NA
CASSQAGTSINEQFF
TGTGCCAGCAGCCAAGCCGGGACTAGCATCAATGAGCAGTTCTTC
>TRBJ1-1|TRBV19|TRBD1|NA
CASWTGLGAEAFF
TGTGCCTCCTGGACAGGGTTGGGAGCTGAAGCTTTCTTT
>TRBJ1-6|TRBV5-6|NA|NA
CASSLGTTGSSYNSPLHF
TGTGCCAGCAGCTTGGGAACCACAGGGAGCTCCTATAATTCACCCCTCCACTTT
>TRBJ2-2|TRBV7-3|NA|NA
CASSLETGELFF
TGTGCCAGCAGCTTGGAGACCGGGGAGCTGTTTTTT
>TRBJ2-1|TRBV19|NA|NA
CASSIGQVNEQFF
TGTGCCAGTAGTATAGGACAGGTCAATGAGCAGTTCTTC
>TRBJ1-2|TRBV28|NA|NA
CASSFPQRRYGYTF
TGTGCCAGCAGTTTCCCACAAAGGCGGTATGGCTACACCTTC
>TRBJ1-5|TRBV19|TRBD1|NA
CASRGQGSNQPQHF
TGTGCCAGTAGGGGACAGGGTAGCAATCAGCCCCAGCATTTT
>TRBJ2-1|TRBV15|TRBD2|NA
CATSRDPAGGNEQFF
TGTGCCACCAGCAGAGATCCAGCGGGAGGCAATGAGCAGTTCTTC
>TRBJ2-7|TRBV27|TRBD2|NA
CASSFQASGASEQYF
TGTGCCAGCAGTTTCCAAGCTAGCGGGGCAAGCGAGCAGTACTTC
>TRBJ1-1|TRBV7-9|NA|once
CASSLYPGQKNTEAFF
TGTGCCAGCAGCTTATATCCGGGACAAAAGAACACTGAAGCTTTCTTT
>TRBJ2-1|TRBV15|NA|NA
CATSRDGQAGYNEQFF
TGTGCCACCAGCAGAGATGGGCAGGCGGGCTACAATGAGCAGTTCTTC
>TRBJ2-7|TRBV5-1|NA|NA
CASSSLYRGERNEQYF
TGCGCCAGCAGTTCCCTCTACCGTGGGGAGCGGAACGAGCAGTACTTC
>TRBJ2-1|TRBV18|NA|NA
CASSPPVPDNEQFF
TGTGCCAGCTCACCACCCGTGCCGGACAATGAGCAGTTCTTC
>TRBJ2-1|TRBV7-8|TRBD2|few
CASSQRLAAGEQFF
TGTGCCAGCAGCCAGAGGCTAGCGGCCGGGGAGCAGTTCTTC
>TRBJ2-7|TRBV12-3/TRBV12-4|NA|once
CASSLDSLYEQYF
TGTGCCAGCAGTTTGGACAGTCTCTACGAGCAGTACTTC